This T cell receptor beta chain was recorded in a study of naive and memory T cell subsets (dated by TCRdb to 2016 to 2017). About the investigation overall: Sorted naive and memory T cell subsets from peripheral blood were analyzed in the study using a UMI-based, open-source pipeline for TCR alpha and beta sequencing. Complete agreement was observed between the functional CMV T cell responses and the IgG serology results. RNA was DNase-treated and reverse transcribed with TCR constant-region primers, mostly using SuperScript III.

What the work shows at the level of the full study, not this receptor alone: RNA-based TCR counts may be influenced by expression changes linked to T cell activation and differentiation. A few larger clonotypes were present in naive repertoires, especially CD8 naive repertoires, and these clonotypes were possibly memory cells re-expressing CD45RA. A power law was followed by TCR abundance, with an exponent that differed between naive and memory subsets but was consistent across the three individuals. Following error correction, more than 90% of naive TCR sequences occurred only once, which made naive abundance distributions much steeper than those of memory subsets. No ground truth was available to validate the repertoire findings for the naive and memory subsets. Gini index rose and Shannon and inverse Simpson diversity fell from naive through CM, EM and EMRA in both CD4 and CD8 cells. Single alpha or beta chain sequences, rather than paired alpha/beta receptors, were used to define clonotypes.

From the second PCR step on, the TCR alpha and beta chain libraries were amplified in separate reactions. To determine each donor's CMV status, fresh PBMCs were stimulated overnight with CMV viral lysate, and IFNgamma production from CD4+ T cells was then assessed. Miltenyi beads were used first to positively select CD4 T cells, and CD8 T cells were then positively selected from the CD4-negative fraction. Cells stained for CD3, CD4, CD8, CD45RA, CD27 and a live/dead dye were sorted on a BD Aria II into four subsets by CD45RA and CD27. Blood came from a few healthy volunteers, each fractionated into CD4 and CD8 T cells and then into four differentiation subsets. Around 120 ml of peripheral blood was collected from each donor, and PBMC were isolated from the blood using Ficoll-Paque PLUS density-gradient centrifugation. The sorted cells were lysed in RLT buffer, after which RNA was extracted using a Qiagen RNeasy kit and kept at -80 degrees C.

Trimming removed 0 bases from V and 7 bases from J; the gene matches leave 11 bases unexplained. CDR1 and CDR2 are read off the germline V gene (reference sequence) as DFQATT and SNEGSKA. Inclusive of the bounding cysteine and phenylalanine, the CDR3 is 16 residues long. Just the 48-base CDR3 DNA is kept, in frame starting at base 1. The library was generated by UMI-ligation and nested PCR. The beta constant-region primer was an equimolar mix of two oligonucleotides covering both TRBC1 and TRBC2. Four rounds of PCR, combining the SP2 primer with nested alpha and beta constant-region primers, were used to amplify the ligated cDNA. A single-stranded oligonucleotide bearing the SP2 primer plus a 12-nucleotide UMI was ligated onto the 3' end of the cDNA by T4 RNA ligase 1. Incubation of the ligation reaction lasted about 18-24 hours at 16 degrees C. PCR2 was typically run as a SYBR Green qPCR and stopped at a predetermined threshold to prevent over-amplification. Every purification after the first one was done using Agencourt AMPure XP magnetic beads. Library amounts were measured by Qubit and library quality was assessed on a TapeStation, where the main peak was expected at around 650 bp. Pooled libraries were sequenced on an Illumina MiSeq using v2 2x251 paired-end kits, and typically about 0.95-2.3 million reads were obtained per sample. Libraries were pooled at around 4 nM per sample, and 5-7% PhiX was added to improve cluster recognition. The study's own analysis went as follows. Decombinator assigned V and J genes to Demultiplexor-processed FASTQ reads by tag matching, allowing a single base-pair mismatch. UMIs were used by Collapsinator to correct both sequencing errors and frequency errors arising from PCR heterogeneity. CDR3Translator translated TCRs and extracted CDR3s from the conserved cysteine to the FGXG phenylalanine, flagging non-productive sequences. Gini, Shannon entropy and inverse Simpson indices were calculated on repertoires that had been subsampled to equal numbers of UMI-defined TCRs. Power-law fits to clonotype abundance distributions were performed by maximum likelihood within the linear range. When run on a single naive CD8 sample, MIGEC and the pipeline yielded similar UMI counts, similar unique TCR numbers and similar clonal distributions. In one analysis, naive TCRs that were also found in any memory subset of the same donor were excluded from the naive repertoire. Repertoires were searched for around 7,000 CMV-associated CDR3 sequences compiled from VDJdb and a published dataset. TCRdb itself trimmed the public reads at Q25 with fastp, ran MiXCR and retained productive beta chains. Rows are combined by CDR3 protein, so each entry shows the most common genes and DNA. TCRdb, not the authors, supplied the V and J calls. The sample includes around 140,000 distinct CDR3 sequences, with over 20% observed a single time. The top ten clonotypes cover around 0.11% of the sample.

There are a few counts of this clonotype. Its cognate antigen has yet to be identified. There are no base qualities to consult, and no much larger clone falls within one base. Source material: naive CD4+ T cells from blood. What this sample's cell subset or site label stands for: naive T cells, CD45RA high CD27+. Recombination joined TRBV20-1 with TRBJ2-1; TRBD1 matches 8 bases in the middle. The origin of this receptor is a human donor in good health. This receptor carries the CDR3 CSARDAAGGWGNEQFF. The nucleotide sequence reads TGCAGTGCTAGAGATGCCGCAGGGGGCTGGGGGAATGAGCAGTTCTTC.